A single sample is the source of the 20 T cell receptor beta chains below, sequenced in a study of cytomegalovirus exposure and HLA in healthy donors. Measured with immunoSEQ multiplex PCR; TCRdb has only the in-frame clones, and not every one. Among 100,000 to 150,000 clones listed, about nine tenths were seen once. The sample consisted of PBMCs. The receptors shown here come from a woman aged 18-30 years in good health and CMV-seronegative.

The chain recombines TRBV19 with TRBJ1-1; the D is unclear. The V end was cut by 5 bases, the J end by 1 base, with 11 bases between. Germline CDR1 and CDR2: LNHDA and SQIVND (reference sequence). CDR3 length: 14 amino acids. CDR3 DNA sequence: TGTGCCAGTAGTTCCACCAACTGGAACACTGAAGCTTTCTTT. The encoded protein is CASSSTNWNTEAFF. The full variable domain, with the rest looked up from reference TRBV19 and TRBJ1-1, is DGGITQSPKYLFRKEGQNVTLSCEQNLNHDAMYWYRQDPGQGLRLIYYSQIVNDFQKGDIAEGYSVSREKKESFPLTVTSAQKNPTAFYLCASSSTNWNTEAFFGQGTRLTVV.

The genes are TRBV7-2 and TRBJ2-5; D ambiguous. The CDR3 is 14 residues long. Per the germline V gene, CDR1 is SGHTA and CDR2 is FQGNSA. Between the trimmed V and J ends, which lost 2 bases and 2 bases, there was a span of 9 bases. CDR3 loop: CASSLSPIQETQYF. DNA of the CDR3: TGTGCCAGCAGCTTAAGTCCTATTCAAGAGACCCAGTACTTC.

The rearrangement links TRBV11-3 to TRBJ2-7, with TRBD2 matching over 10 bases. V lost 5 bases to trimming and J lost 1 base; unmatched junction nucleotides: 5. The germline V gene encodes CDR1 SGHNT and CDR2 YENEEA. The CDR3 runs to 15 residues. CDR3 sequence reads: CASSRTSGHSYEQYF. The DNA for the CDR3 is TGTGCCAGCAGCAGGACTAGCGGACATTCCTACGAGCAGTACTTC. Full variable domain (outside the CDR3, taken from reference TRBV11-3 and TRBJ2-7): EAGVVQSPRYKIIEKKQPVAFWCNPISGHNTLYWYLQNLGQGPELLIRYENEEAVDDSQLPKDRFSAERLKGVDSTLKIQPAELGDSAVYLCASSRTSGHSYEQYFGPGTRLTVT.

This chain connects TRBV19 to TRBJ2-1, with 13 bases identical to TRBD2. Losses at the gene ends were 7 bases for V and 7 bases for J; bases not matched to a gene: 7. Germline V gene lookup returns CDR1 LNHDA and CDR2 SQIVND (reference sequence). The CDR3 covers 15 residues. CDR3 DNA: TGTGCCAGTACCCGGACTAGCGGGAGTGGTAATGAGCAGTTCTTC. Its protein is CASTRTSGSGNEQFF.

The V gene is TRBV19, the J gene TRBJ1-2; 8 bases are a match to TRBD1. Germline values: CDR1 LNHDA, CDR2 SQIVND (reference sequence). Germline trimming cut 4 bases from V and 1 base from J; bases unmatched to any gene: 5. This CDR3 is built from 15 residues. CDR3 bases: TGTGCCAGTAGTAGCCAGACAGGGGTTAACTATGGCTACACCTTC. Amino acids: CASSSQTGVNYGYTF.

This clone has a single count. The rearrangement links TRBV30 to TRBJ2-3, with 8 bases matching TRBD1. Trimming at V came to 5 bases and at J to 2 bases, leaving 12 bases not matched to a gene. There are 16 residues in the CDR3. Germline V gives CDR1 GTSNPN, CDR2 SVGIG (reference sequence). CDR3 bases: TGTGCCTGGTACTCAATCGACAGGGGAAACACAGATACGCAGTATTTT. This encodes CAWYSIDRGNTDTQYF.

V usage is TRBV5-4 and J usage is TRBJ2-7; 7 bases match TRBD1. Losses at the gene ends were 2 bases for V and 5 bases for J; bases not matched to a gene: 7. Germline assignment: CDR1 SGHNT and CDR2 YYREEE (reference sequence). The CDR3 spans 14 residues. The CDR3 protein is CASSLTGARDEQYF. DNA for the CDR3: TGTGCCAGCAGCTTAACAGGGGCGCGGGACGAGCAGTACTTC.

The chain recombines TRBV5-4 with TRBJ2-2; TRBD2 matches at 10 bases. From germline, CDR1 is SGHNT and CDR2 YYREEE (reference sequence). V shed 1 base, J shed 5 bases, and the junction held 5 bases outside the gene matches. The CDR3 covers 16 residues. The CDR3 DNA sequence: TGTGCCAGCAGCTTGATATTGGGACTAGCGACCGGGGAGCTGTTTTTT. Translation gives CASSLILGLATGELFF.

The chain recombines TRBV7-8 with TRBJ2-3; D gene ambiguous. This CDR3 contains 13 residues. V was clipped by 0 bases and J by 5 bases, with 6 bases between them. The germline CDR1 and CDR2 sequences are SGHVS and FQNEAQ. The CDR3 region has the DNA TGTGCCAGCAGCTTAGCACTTTTAGATACGCAGTATTTT. As protein: CASSLALLDTQYF.

This chain links TRBV2 with TRBJ2-7; the D gene is possibly TRBD2 (6 bases). The CDR3 totals 15 residues. V lost 5 bases to trimming and J lost 6 bases, with 20 bases between them. Per germline, CDR1 SNHLY and CDR2 FYNNEI. The CDR3 region is CASSLTAGRFSEQYF. As DNA, the CDR3 is TGTGCCAGCAGTCTAACAGCGGGTCGGTTCAGCGAGCAGTACTTC.

The CDR3, as DNA: TGTGCCAGTAGTCGGGTTGAGTTGGGCTATGGCTACACCTTC. Protein product: CASSRVELGYGYTF. V and J are TRBV19 and TRBJ1-2, with D unclear. V was pared by 5 bases and J by 4 bases, with 14 bases between. The CDR3 contains 14 residues. Germline V gene lookup returns CDR1 LNHDA and CDR2 SQIVND (reference sequence).

The genes are TRBV6-5 and TRBJ1-2, with TRBD1 identical over 7 bases. With V trimmed by 5 bases and J by 7 bases, 4 bases remained unmatched. The CDR3 contains 12 residues. Germline V lookup: CDR1 MNHEY, CDR2 SVGAGI. CDR3 sequence: CASSQTGSGYTF. CDR3 in DNA: TGTGCCAGCAGTCAGACAGGGTCTGGCTACACCTTC.

The chain couples TRBV10-3 to TRBJ2-7; D is perhaps TRBD2 (6 bases). V was cut by 6 bases and J by 0 bases, with 15 bases left in between. Germline-derived CDR1 and CDR2 are ENHRY and SYGVKD. The CDR3 has 15 amino acids. This chain's CDR3 is CAIRDDGRSSYEQYF. In DNA form, the CDR3 reads TGTGCCATCAGAGACGACGGGAGAAGCTCCTACGAGCAGTACTTC.

The chain uses TRBV11-2 and TRBJ2-7; D perhaps matches TRBD1 (5 bases). Germline CDR1 and CDR2: SGHAT and FQNNGV. There are 15 residues in the CDR3. V was cut by 0 bases and J by 5 bases, with 14 bases left in between. CDR3 sequence reads: CASSLEDSGSNEQYF. The CDR3 DNA reads TGTGCCAGCAGCTTAGAAGACTCAGGGTCCAACGAGCAGTACTTC.

This clone was counted once. The chain couples TRBV2 to TRBJ2-2; D call uncertain. Germline assignment: CDR1 SNHLY and CDR2 FYNNEI. Trimming pared 7 bases from V and 4 bases from J, leaving 10 bases between. The CDR3 runs 13 residues. As DNA, the CDR3 is TGTGCCAGCACCCCAGCGATCACCGGGGAGCTGTTTTTT. This codes for CASTPAITGELFF. Full variable domain (outside the CDR3, taken from reference TRBV2 and TRBJ2-2): EPEVTQTPSHQVTQMGQEVILRCVPISNHLYFYWYRQILGQKVEFLVSFYNNEISEKSEIFDDQFSVERPDGSNFTLKIRSTKLEDSAMYFCASTPAITGELFFGEGSRLTVL.

This chain connects TRBV5-1 to TRBJ1-5, with D maybe TRBD1 (6 bases). Trimming removed 3 bases at V and 5 bases at J, with 9 bases between. CDR1 is SGHRS, CDR2 YFSETQ, per germline. The CDR3 has 13 amino acids. Here the CDR3 reads CASSSDSDQPQHF. The CDR3 nucleotides are TGCGCCAGCAGCTCGGACAGCGATCAGCCCCAGCATTTT.

This clone was detected only once. The CDR3 nucleotides are TGTGCCAGCAGCTTACGGGACAGAGGAATAGAGACCCAGTACTTC. As protein: CASSLRDRGIETQYF. V gene TRBV5-5 combines with J gene TRBJ2-5; 7 bases line up with TRBD1. The V gene end was trimmed by 2 bases and the J gene end by 4 bases; junction bases not matched to a gene: 8. CDR1 is SGHKS, CDR2 YYEKEE, per germline (reference sequence). The CDR3 runs 15 residues.

The chain joins TRBV5-1 to TRBJ2-7, with a possible D match to TRBD2 (6 bases). The CDR3 is 16 residues long. CDR1 is SGHRS and CDR2 is YFSETQ in the germline V gene. Trimming took off 2 bases at V and 2 bases at J, with 17 bases between the two ends. The CDR3: CASSFGGAGTAYEQYF. In DNA form, the CDR3 reads TGCGCCAGCAGCTTTGGTGGGGCGGGAACTGCCTACGAGCAGTACTTC.

The chain has TRBV27 and TRBJ1-5; 7 nucleotides align to TRBD1. V trimming: 1 base; J trimming: 10 bases; junction bases outside the gene matches: 7. Germline V lookup: CDR1 MNHEY, CDR2 SMNVEV (reference sequence). The CDR3 covers 14 residues. As DNA, the CDR3 is TGTGCCAGCAGTTTATTTACAGGGGCCGCTCCCCAGCATTTT. Amino acids: CASSLFTGAAPQHF.

The V gene is TRBV5-1, the J gene TRBJ2-7, with D possibly TRBD2 on 5 matching bases. V was pared by 1 base and J by 3 bases, with 14 bases between. This CDR3 contains 15 residues. Germline CDR1 and CDR2: SGHRS and YFSETQ. The CDR3, as DNA: TGCGCCAGCAGCTTGTCCCCCGGGGATGGCTACGAGCAGTACTTC. Translating it yields CASSLSPGDGYEQYF.